This TCR beta chain was found in a study of spatial heterogeneity in lung cancer. The wider study: Counts of TCR transcripts in tumor regions correlated strongly with a T cell module score (derived from matched bulk RNA-seq). Findings and limits, study-wide: Mutation counts in tumors were tracked by counts of expanded intratumoral alpha and beta TCRs.

This clonotype was found many times. Its specificity is unknown. CDR1 and CDR2 from the germline V gene are MNHNS and SASEGT. This CDR3 spans 13 amino acids. The ends lost 6 bases at V and 6 bases at J; junction bases unmatched: 1. TCRdb fed the 5' RACE reads into MiXCR, producing one record per CDR3 protein. The table has approximately 94,000 distinct CDR3 sequences, 3.5% to 5% seen once. As for time point: sample taken at primary tumor resection. The donors were about 67 patients with non-small cell lung cancer that was early-stage and untreated. In each case, whole RNA from tumor, nontumor lung or frozen PBMC was sequenced unsorted.

The receptor comes from a male donor with early-stage non-small cell lung cancer. The sample consisted of lung tumor tissue, taken at surgery. This sequence joins TRBV6-1 and TRBJ2-2; 10 bases agree with TRBD2. CDR3 sequence: CASRLAGPGELFF. In DNA form, the CDR3 reads TGTGCCAGCAGACTAGCGGGACCCGGGGAGCTGTTTTTT.